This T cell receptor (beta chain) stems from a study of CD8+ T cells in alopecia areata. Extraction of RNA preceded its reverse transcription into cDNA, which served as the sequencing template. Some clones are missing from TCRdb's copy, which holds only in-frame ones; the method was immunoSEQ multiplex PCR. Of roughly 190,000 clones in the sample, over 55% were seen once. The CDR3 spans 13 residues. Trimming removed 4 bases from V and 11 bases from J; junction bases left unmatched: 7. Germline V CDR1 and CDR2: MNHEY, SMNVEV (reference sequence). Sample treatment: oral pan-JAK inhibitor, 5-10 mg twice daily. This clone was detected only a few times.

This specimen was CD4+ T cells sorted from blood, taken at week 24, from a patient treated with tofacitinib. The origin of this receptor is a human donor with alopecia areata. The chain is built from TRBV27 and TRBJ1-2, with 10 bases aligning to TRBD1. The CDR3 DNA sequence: TGTGCCAGCAGTTCGACAGGGGGCGGAGGGTACACCTTC. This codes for CASSSTGGGGYTF.